This T cell receptor beta chain derives from a study of blood T cells in healthy people across ages. The CDR3 contains 16 residues. The germline gives CDR1 MNHEY, CDR2 SVGAGI. J gave up 4 bases and V 0 bases, and 6 bases lay outside the gene matches. Investigators took approximately 10 milliliters of peripheral blood from every donor. Combining a sample-barcoded 5' primer with a J-beta primer mix, a second PCR ran for about 7 to 12 cycles. TCRdb independently ran MiXCR on the 5' RACE reads; one entry per CDR3 protein. The repertoire consists of fewer than 1.5 million distinct CDR3 sequences, with around 42% occurring once and the leading ten covering 7.9%.

The rearrangement uses TRBV6-5 and TRBJ2-7, with 10 nucleotides matching TRBD2. This sequence originates from a woman under 30 in good health. Sample: blood. In nucleotides, the CDR3 is TGTGCCAGCAGTTACTCGACGCTAGCGGGGGAATACGAGCAGTACTTC. Translation: CASSYSTLAGEYEQYF.